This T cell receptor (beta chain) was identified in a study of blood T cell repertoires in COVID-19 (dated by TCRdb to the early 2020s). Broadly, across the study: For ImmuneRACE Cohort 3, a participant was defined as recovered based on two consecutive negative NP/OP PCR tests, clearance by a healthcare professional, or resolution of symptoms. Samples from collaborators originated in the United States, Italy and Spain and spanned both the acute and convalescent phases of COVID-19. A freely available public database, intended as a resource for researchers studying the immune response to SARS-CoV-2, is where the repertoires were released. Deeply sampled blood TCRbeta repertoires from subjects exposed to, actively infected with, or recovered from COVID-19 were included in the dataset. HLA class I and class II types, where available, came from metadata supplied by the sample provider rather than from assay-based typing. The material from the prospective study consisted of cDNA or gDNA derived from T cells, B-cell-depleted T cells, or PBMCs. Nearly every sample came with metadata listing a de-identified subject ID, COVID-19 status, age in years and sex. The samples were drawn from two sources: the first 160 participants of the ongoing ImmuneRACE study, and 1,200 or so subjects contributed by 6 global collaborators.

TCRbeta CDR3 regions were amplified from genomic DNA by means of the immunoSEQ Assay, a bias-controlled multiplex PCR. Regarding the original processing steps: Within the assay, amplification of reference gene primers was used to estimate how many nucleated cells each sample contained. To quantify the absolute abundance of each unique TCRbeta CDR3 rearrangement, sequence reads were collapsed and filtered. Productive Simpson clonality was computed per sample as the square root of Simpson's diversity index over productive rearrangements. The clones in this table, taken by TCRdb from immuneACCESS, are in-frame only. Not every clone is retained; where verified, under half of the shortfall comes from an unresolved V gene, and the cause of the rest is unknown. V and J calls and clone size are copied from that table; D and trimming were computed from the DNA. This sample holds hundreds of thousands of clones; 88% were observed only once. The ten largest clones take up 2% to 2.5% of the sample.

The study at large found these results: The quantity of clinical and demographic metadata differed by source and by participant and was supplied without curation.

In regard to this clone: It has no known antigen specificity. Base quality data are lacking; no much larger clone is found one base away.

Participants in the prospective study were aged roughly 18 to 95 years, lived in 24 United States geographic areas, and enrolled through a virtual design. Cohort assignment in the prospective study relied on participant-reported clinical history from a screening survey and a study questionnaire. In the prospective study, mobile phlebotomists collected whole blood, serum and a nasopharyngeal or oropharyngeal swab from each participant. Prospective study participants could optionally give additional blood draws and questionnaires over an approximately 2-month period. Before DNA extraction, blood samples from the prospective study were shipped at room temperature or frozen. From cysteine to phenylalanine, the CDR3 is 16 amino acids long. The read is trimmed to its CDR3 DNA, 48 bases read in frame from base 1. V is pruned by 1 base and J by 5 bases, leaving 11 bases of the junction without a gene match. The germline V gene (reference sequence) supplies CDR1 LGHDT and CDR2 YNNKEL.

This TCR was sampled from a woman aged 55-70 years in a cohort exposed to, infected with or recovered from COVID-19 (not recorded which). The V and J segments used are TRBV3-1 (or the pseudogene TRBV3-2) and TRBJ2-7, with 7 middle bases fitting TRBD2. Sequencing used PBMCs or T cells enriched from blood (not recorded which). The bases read TGTGCCAGCAGCCAAGTTCGTTCTGGGAGGGCCAACGAGCAGTACTTC. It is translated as CASSQVRSGRANEQYF.